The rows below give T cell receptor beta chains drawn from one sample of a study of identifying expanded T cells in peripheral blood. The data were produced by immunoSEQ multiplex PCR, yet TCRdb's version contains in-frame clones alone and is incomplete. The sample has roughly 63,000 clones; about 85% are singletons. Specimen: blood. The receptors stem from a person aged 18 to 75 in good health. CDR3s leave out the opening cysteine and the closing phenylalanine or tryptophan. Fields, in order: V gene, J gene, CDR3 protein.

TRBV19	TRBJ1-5	ASSTVGSNQPQH
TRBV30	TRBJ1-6	AWMVQGRSPLH
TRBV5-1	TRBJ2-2	ASSSGELARYTGELF
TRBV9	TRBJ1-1	ASSVPGRMNTEAF
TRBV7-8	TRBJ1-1	ASSLSGGSTEAF
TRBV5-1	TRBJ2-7	ASKLREGSYEQY
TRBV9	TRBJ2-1	ASSVAGGPYNEQF
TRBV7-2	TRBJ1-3	ASSSQGGSYSGNTIY
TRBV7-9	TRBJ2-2	ASSPPGLAGRLGELF
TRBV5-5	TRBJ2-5	ASSDLAHQETQY
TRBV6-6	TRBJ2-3	ASRASSWTDTQY
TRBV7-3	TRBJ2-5	ASRPSGALGETQY
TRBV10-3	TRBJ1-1	AISERTGSFTEAF
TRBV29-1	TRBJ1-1	SVGTGTGGGAF
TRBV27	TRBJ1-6	ASSPPRAGNSPLH
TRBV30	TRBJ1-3	AWASLAGNTIY
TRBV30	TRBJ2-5	AWRPQGPQETQY
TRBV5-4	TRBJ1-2	ASSVDRGGYGYT
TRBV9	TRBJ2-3	ASSGASGSTDTQY
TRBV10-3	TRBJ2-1	AISELSPLYEQF
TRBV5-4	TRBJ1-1	ASSLGLGQSHTEAF
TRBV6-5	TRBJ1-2	ASRIGDGYT
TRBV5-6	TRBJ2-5	ASSPERGGPETQY
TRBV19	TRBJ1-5	ASSIPGARGQPQH
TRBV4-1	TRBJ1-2	ASSPQTSLSAGYT
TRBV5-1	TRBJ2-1	ASSSTGGGYNEQF
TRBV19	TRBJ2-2	ASNGGTNTGELF
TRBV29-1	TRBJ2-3	SVEEGYTQY
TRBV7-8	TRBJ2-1	ASSLRDNEQF
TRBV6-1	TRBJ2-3	ASILRGGSTDTQY
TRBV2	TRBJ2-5	ASALAGGPGQETQY